Below, 20 T cell receptor beta chains from the same sample are listed, as sequenced in a study of blood T cell repertoires in COVID-19. Assay used: immunoSEQ multiplex PCR; TCRdb lists only in-frame clones, some missing. Of about 200,000 clones detected, approximately 80% appear once; the ten largest clones hold about 13%. Sequencing was performed on peripheral blood. All receptors derive from a human donor in a cohort sampled during active COVID-19.

The chain combines TRBV2 with TRBJ2-1; 9 bases line up with TRBD1. The V and J ends lost 6 bases and 6 bases, in that order; junction bases with no gene match: 9. The germline gives CDR1 SNHLY, CDR2 FYNNEI. This CDR3 comprises 15 residues. CDR3 sequence reads: CASRKRTGAPNEQFF. The DNA for the CDR3 is TGTGCCAGCAGGAAGAGGACAGGGGCCCCCAATGAGCAGTTCTTC.

The V and J genes are TRBV10-1 and TRBJ2-3, with 8 bases aligning to TRBD1. With 0 bases clipped from V and 2 bases from J, the junction kept 16 bases outside the gene matches. The CDR3 contains 20 residues. Germline V gene lookup returns CDR1 WNHNN and CDR2 SYGVQD (reference sequence). CDR3 in DNA: TGCGCCAGCAGTGAGTCGGGGGACAGGATTCCGGGTCGGCCCACAGATACGCAGTATTTT. This codes for CASSESGDRIPGRPTDTQYF.

With regard to this clone: A read error may account for a junction end that differs from germline. The genes are TRBV27 and TRBJ2-2; D uncertain. Germline CDR1 is MNHEY and CDR2 is SMNVEV (reference sequence). The CDR3 totals 16 residues. The CDR3 here is CASTLTQRGNTGELFF. CDR3 bases: TGTGCCAGCACTTTAACCCAAAGAGGAAACACCGGGGAGCTGTTTTTT.

This chain links TRBV28 with TRBJ2-7; 8 bases agree with TRBD1. Germline V gene data show CDR1 as MDHEN and CDR2 as SYDVKM. The CDR3 length is 13 residues. Trimming cost V 6 bases and J 6 bases; bases outside gene matches: 7. CDR3 DNA: TGTGCCAGCAGAGGACAGGGTCAAAGCGAGCAGTACTTC. Translating gives CASRGQGQSEQYF.

Concerning this clone itself: Germline and junction disagree at one end, which may indicate a read error. The J gene is TRBJ2-1, the V gene TRBV19, with D tentatively TRBD2 (5 bases). This CDR3 spans 18 amino acids. CDR1 is LNHDA, CDR2 SQIVND, per germline (reference sequence). CDR3 nucleotides: TGTGCCATTAGTAGAGGGCTCCCTTCCTTTACCTCCTACAATGAGCAGTTCTTC. It specifies CAISRGLPSFTSYNEQFF.

The chain joins TRBV11-2 to TRBJ2-2; a weak D match, TRBD2 (5 bases). Looked up from germline, CDR1 is SGHAT and CDR2 is FQNNGV. Trimming removed 6 bases at V and 5 bases at J, with 10 bases between. This CDR3 is built from 13 residues. In DNA form, the CDR3 reads TGTGCCAGCAGTTGGACTGAGACCGGGGAGCTGTTTTTT. It encodes CASSWTETGELFF.

This clone was seen more than once but under ten times. The rearrangement joins TRBV19 to TRBJ1-1, with 7 bases matching TRBD1. Germline trimming cut 7 bases from V and 1 base from J; bases unmatched to any gene: 6. This CDR3 has 14 amino acids. Germline V gene lookup returns CDR1 LNHDA and CDR2 SQIVND (reference sequence). The CDR3 spells CASNKWDRNTEAFF. The CDR3, as DNA: TGTGCCAGTAACAAATGGGACAGGAACACTGAAGCTTTCTTT.

A single count supports this clone. The chain recombines TRBV7-2 with TRBJ2-3; TRBD2 aligns across 13 bases. CDR3 length equals 17 residues. V was pared by 1 base and J by 3 bases, with 4 bases of the junction left unmatched. Germline loops: CDR1 SGHTA, CDR2 FQGNSA. The CDR3 loop is CASSLDGLAGVTDTQYF. The CDR3 DNA follows: TGTGCCAGCAGCTTAGATGGACTAGCGGGAGTAACAGATACGCAGTATTTT.

This sequence joins TRBV7-2 and TRBJ2-7; TRBD2 aligns across 8 bases. This CDR3 spans 16 amino acids. Germline V gene data show CDR1 as SGHTA and CDR2 as FQGNSA. The ends lost 5 bases at V and 7 bases at J; junction bases unmatched: 16. CDR3 amino acids: CASSPIGTSKPWEQYF. CDR3 nucleotides: TGTGCCAGCAGCCCCATTGGGACTAGTAAGCCGTGGGAGCAGTACTTC.

The rearrangement joins TRBV28 to TRBJ2-5; 8 nucleotides line up with TRBD2. After removal of 7 bases from V and 4 bases from J, the junction contained 8 bases not matched to a gene. Germline V lookup: CDR1 MDHEN, CDR2 SYDVKM. The CDR3 has 14 amino acids. The CDR3 DNA sequence: TGTGCCAGCACCCCGGGAGGGGCGAGAGAGACCCAGTACTTC. This encodes CASTPGGARETQYF.

The CDR3 sequence: CAWSVYGGYNEQFF. In nucleotides, the CDR3 is TGTGCCTGGAGTGTATACGGGGGCTACAATGAGCAGTTCTTC. This chain uses TRBV30 with TRBJ2-1; D might be TRBD2 (6 bases). CDR1 and CDR2 (germline): GTSNPN, SVGIG (reference sequence). Trimming took off 0 bases at V and 3 bases at J, with 9 bases between the two ends. The CDR3 consists of 14 residues.

V is TRBV19 and J is TRBJ2-1; D is possibly TRBD1 (6 bases). The V end was cut by 4 bases, the J end by 5 bases, with 9 bases between. CDR3 size: 13 residues. Germline lookup yields CDR1 LNHDA and CDR2 SQIVND (reference sequence). CDR3 nucleotide sequence: TGTGCCAGTAGTACCGGACAGAACAATGAGCAGTTCTTC. Protein product: CASSTGQNNEQFF.

This chain uses TRBV28 with TRBJ2-7, with D possibly TRBD1 on 5 matching bases. This CDR3 region has 14 residues. The V gene's germline CDR1 is MDHEN and CDR2 SYDVKM. Trimming removed 2 bases from V and 6 bases from J, with 14 bases in between. CDR3 sequence (DNA): TGTGCCAGCAGTTTAGGGCAGGGTTCGTTCGAGCAGTACTTC. Encoded protein: CASSLGQGSFEQYF.

The rearrangement links TRBV19 to TRBJ1-3; no reliable D call. The CDR3 is 16 amino acids. V lost 5 bases, J lost 6 bases, and 20 bases lay in between. Germline V gene data show CDR1 as LNHDA and CDR2 as SQIVND (reference sequence). The CDR3 here is CASSWSAGTAANTIYF. CDR3 nucleotides: TGTGCCAGTAGTTGGTCGGCAGGAACAGCTGCAAACACCATATATTTT.

The V gene is TRBV7-9, the J gene TRBJ2-2, with TRBD2 matching over 12 bases. The CDR3 is 18 residues long. Germline CDR1 and CDR2: SEHNR and FQNEAQ (reference sequence). V dropped 4 bases and J dropped 0; count of bases not matched to a gene: 6. The CDR3 bases are TGTGCCAGCAGCTCAGGACTAGCGGGGACCGCGAACACCGGGGAGCTGTTTTTT. Translating it yields CASSSGLAGTANTGELFF.

This chain connects TRBV2 to TRBJ1-2; weak D call: TRBD1 (6 bases). Between the trimmed V and J ends, which lost 6 bases and 0 bases, there was a span of 11 bases. Germline CDR1 and CDR2: SNHLY and FYNNEI. The CDR3 has 14 residues. The chain's CDR3 is CASRGQQTNYGYTF. The CDR3 bases are TGTGCCAGCAGAGGACAGCAGACTAACTATGGCTACACCTTC.

V usage is TRBV6-5 and J usage is TRBJ2-1; 8 nucleotides line up with TRBD1. The CDR3 extends over 14 amino acids. Germline CDR1 and CDR2: MNHEY and SVGAGI. V was clipped by 2 bases and J by 7 bases; unmatched bases: 4. In nucleotides, the CDR3 is TGTGCCAGCAGTTACCCCGGACAGGGTAATGAGCAGTTCTTC. Translating gives CASSYPGQGNEQFF.

The chain couples TRBV5-1 to TRBJ2-3; 7 nucleotides agree with TRBD1. Trimming removed 0 bases from V and 4 bases from J; junction bases left unmatched: 5. Germline lookup yields CDR1 SGHRS and CDR2 YFSETQ. The CDR3 extends over 15 amino acids. CDR3 DNA sequence: TGCGCCAGCAGCTTGGGACAGGGTCGTTCAGATACGCAGTATTTT. It specifies CASSLGQGRSDTQYF.

The chain is built from TRBV7-8 and TRBJ2-7; 9 nucleotides match TRBD1. The CDR3 is 16 residues long. Germline V gives CDR1 SGHVS, CDR2 FQNEAQ. V was clipped by 5 bases and J by 4 bases; unmatched bases: 12. The CDR3 region is CASSIPGQGYPYEQYF. The CDR3 DNA reads TGTGCCAGCAGCATCCCTGGACAGGGGTACCCTTACGAGCAGTACTTC. Drawing the rest from reference TRBV7-8 and TRBJ2-7, the complete variable domain is GAGVSQSPRYKVAKRGQDVALRCDPISGHVSLFWYQQALGQGPEFLTYFQNEAQLDKSGLPSDRFFAERPEGSVSTLKIQRTQQEDSAVYLCASSIPGQGYPYEQYFGPGTRLTVT.

The chain uses TRBV18 and TRBJ2-4, with D perhaps matching TRBD1 (5 bases). This CDR3 is built from 15 residues. The germline V and J ends were trimmed by 6 bases and 2 bases, with 14 bases remaining between them. Germline CDR1 reads KGHSH; CDR2 reads LQKENI. The CDR3 loop reads CASSNDSGTKNIQYF. As DNA, the CDR3 is TGTGCCAGCTCGAACGACAGTGGGACCAAAAACATTCAGTACTTC.